This T cell receptor beta chain was sequenced during a study of cytomegalovirus exposure and HLA in healthy donors. The germline gives CDR1 SGHTA, CDR2 FQGNSA. Trimming took off 6 bases at V and 2 bases at J, with 14 bases between the two ends. CDR3 length equals 15 residues. A multiplex PCR was run with 60 Vbeta primers and 13 Jbeta primers. Assay used: immunoSEQ multiplex PCR; TCRdb lists only in-frame clones, some missing. The table lists 100,000 to 150,000 clones, more than 65% of them singletons, with roughly 4% in the top ten. The sample taken for sequencing was PBMCs. The clonotype comes from a man between 18 and 35 years old in good health and CMV-seropositive. The chain uses TRBV7-2 and TRBJ2-4; D is possibly TRBD1 (6 bases). The CDR3 DNA is TGTGCCAGCAGTCCGTTGGGGGCAACCAAAAACATTCAGTACTTC. Its translation is CASSPLGATKNIQYF.